One T cell receptor beta chain is described in this entry. The data were obtained in a study of blood T cell repertoires in COVID-19. The overall study: The origin of the acute and convalescent COVID-19 samples was the United States, Italy and Spain. T cells, B-cell-depleted T cells, or PBMCs supplied cDNA or gDNA.

The CDR3 consists of 16 residues. V lost 4 bases to trimming and J lost 4 bases; unmatched junction nucleotides: 12. Germline assignment: CDR1 GTSNPN and CDR2 SVGIG (reference sequence). Original analysis: Counts of nucleated cells, estimated from reference gene primer amplification, were obtained. TCRdb's table, derived via immunoSEQ multiplex PCR, lists solely in-frame clones and lacks some. The V and J calls and clone size come from that table; D and trimming were worked out from the DNA. The sample has roughly 90,000 clones; approximately 89% are singletons. The sequence came from a man aged 50 or older with acute or convalescent COVID-19. The specimen sequenced was peripheral blood. This chain uses TRBV30 with TRBJ2-2, with 7 bases fitting TRBD1. CDR3 loop: CAWTVGTAILTGELFF. The DNA for the CDR3 is TGTGCCTGGACCGTGGGGACAGCTATCCTCACCGGGGAGCTGTTTTTT.